This T cell receptor (beta chain) was retrieved from a study of T cells in Graves' hyperthyroidism and ophthalmopathy. This clonotype has only a few counts. V was pared by 4 bases and J by 4 bases, with 9 bases of the junction left unmatched. Looked up from germline, CDR1 is SGHTA and CDR2 is FQGNSA. This CDR3 is built from 16 residues. RNA transcripts were the template for amplifying TCR beta CDR3 regions. An initial round of RT-PCR targeting the TCR CDR3 relied on the HTBI primer set. Each CDR3 protein gets one entry after TCRdb re-called the multiplex PCR reads with MiXCR. The sample yields around 720,000 distinct CDR3 sequences, roughly a third seen once.

The chain links TRBV7-2 to TRBJ1-4; 7 bases are a match to TRBD1. The TCR originated in a woman aged 40 to 55 with Graves' hyperthyroidism. Sequencing used blood. For the CDR3, the DNA is TGTGCCAGCAGCTCGACTACAGGGGCCGGTAATGAAAAACTGTTTTTT. Translation: CASSSTTGAGNEKLFF.